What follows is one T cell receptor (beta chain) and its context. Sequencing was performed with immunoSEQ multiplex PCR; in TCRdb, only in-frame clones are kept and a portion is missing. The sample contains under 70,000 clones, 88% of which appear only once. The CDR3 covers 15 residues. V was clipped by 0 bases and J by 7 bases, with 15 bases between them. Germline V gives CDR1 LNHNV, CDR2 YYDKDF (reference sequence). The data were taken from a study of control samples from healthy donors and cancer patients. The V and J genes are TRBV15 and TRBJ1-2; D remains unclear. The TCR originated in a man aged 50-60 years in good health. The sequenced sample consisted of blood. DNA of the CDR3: TGTGCCACCAGCAGAGAACAGTCAGGACTGGTTGGCTACACCTTC. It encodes CATSREQSGLVGYTF.